This entry lists 17 T cell receptor beta chains sequenced from one sample in a study of CD8+ T cells in alopecia areata. The sequencing template was cDNA reverse transcribed from extracted RNA. Here immunoSEQ multiplex PCR was the method, and the copy in TCRdb shows in-frame clones only, minus some. The sample has 170,000 or so clones, approximately 65% seen once. Treatment meaning: oral pan-JAK inhibitor, 5-10 mg twice daily. The sequencing used CD4+ T cells sorted from blood, collected at week 4, from a patient treated with tofacitinib. These receptor sequences come from a human donor with alopecia areata.

The sample holds a few counts of this clone. This chain connects TRBV6-5 to TRBJ1-2; TRBD1 agrees at 7 bases. The CDR3 is 14 residues long. CDR1 and CDR2 from the germline V gene are MNHEY and SVGAGI. Trimming removed 6 bases from V and 2 bases from J; junction bases left unmatched: 6. Here the CDR3 reads CASRGTQGNYGYTF. The CDR3, as DNA: TGTGCCAGCAGGGGCACACAGGGGAACTATGGCTACACCTTC.

This clone was observed a handful of times. The V and J genes are TRBV27 and TRBJ1-5, with 9 bases identical to TRBD1. The CDR3 runs 20 residues. CDR1 MNHEY and CDR2 SMNVEV come from the germline V gene (reference sequence). Germline trimming cut 6 bases from V and 2 bases from J; bases unmatched to any gene: 20. The CDR3 sequence: CASRPLRRQGEDNGNQPQHF. The CDR3, as DNA: TGTGCCAGCAGACCTCTGCGTAGACAGGGGGAGGATAATGGCAATCAGCCCCAGCATTTT.

This rearrangement joins TRBV6-5 to TRBJ2-6, with D unresolved. Germline loops: CDR1 MNHEY, CDR2 SVGAGI. CDR3 length: 15 residues. Trimming stripped 5 bases from V and 2 bases from J, with 10 bases between. The CDR3 spells CASSAGGAGANVLTF. For the CDR3, the DNA is TGTGCCAGCAGTGCCGGTGGGGCTGGGGCCAACGTCCTGACTTTC.

This clone has just a few counts. V gene TRBV5-1 combines with J gene TRBJ2-1, with a possible D match to TRBD2 (7 bases). The germline V gene has CDR1 SGHRS and CDR2 YFSETQ. Trimming left V 4 bases short and J 3 bases short, with 23 bases between. The CDR3 is 18 residues long. The CDR3 spells CASSPRGGGAGVYNEQFF. CDR3 bases: TGCGCCAGCAGCCCAAGGGGTGGGGGGGCAGGAGTCTACAATGAGCAGTTCTTC.

The chain employs TRBV29-1 and TRBJ2-6; TRBD1 agrees at 8 bases. CDR3 length equals 17 residues. V lost 4 bases to trimming and J lost 0 bases; unmatched junction nucleotides: 8. CDR1 and CDR2 (germline): SQVTM, ANQGSEA. The CDR3 reads CSVVDRDPFSGANVLTF. CDR3 nucleotide sequence: TGCAGCGTTGTGGACAGGGATCCTTTCTCTGGGGCCAACGTCCTGACTTTC.

Only a few counts were recorded for this clone. Here the CDR3 DNA reads TGTGCCAGCTCACCACCGGGACAGGGGTCAGATACGCAGTATTTT. As protein: CASSPPGQGSDTQYF. The genes are TRBV18 and TRBJ2-3; 10 bases match TRBD1. Germline lookup yields CDR1 KGHSH and CDR2 LQKENI. J was trimmed by 4 bases and V by 0 bases; bases with no gene match: 1. This CDR3 comprises 15 residues.

J is TRBJ2-5 and V is TRBV5-1; perhaps TRBD1 as D (6 bases). CDR1 is SGHRS and CDR2 is YFSETQ in the germline V gene. The CDR3 extends over 14 amino acids. Trimming removed 2 bases at V and 5 bases at J, with 13 bases between. CDR3 residues: CASSFPGTSETQYF. DNA of the CDR3: TGCGCCAGCAGCTTCCCCGGGACATCGGAGACCCAGTACTTC.

This clone was seen a handful of times. J is TRBJ1-1 and V is TRBV19; 8 bases align to TRBD1. This CDR3 contains 13 residues. CDR1 is LNHDA and CDR2 is SQIVND in the germline V gene (reference sequence). With 7 bases clipped from V and 5 bases from J, the junction kept 6 bases outside the gene matches. The CDR3 sequence: CASKWNRGTEAFF. The CDR3 DNA reads as TGTGCCAGTAAGTGGAACAGGGGGACTGAAGCTTTCTTT.

This clone has just one count. The chain joins TRBV4-2 to TRBJ2-3; TRBD2 aligns across 9 bases. V lost 4 bases to trimming and J lost 0 bases; unmatched junction nucleotides: 17. The CDR3 is 20 residues long. Germline V gives CDR1 LGHNA, CDR2 YNFKEQ. DNA for the CDR3: TGTGCCAGCAGCCCACTTCAAACGGGTAGCGGGGGAGCTAGCACAGATACGCAGTATTTT. Its translation: CASSPLQTGSGGASTDTQYF.

This clone was observed a handful of times. The rearrangement links TRBV29-1 to TRBJ2-5; unclear D gene. Trimming stripped 4 bases from V and 3 bases from J, with 9 bases between. CDR3 size: 12 residues. In germline, CDR1 is SQVTM, CDR2 ANQGSEA. The CDR3 DNA follows: TGCAGCGTTGCGTACGGTAAAGAGACCCAGTACTTC. Its translation: CSVAYGKETQYF.

This clone was picked up one time. V and J are TRBV4-1 and TRBJ2-1, with 11 bases that match TRBD2. The V gene end was trimmed by 1 base and the J gene end by 10 bases; junction bases not matched to a gene: 9. The V gene's germline CDR1 is MGHRA and CDR2 YSYEKL. The CDR3 contains 16 residues. This CDR3 reads CASSQVQLAGGGEQFF. The CDR3 DNA reads as TGCGCCAGCAGCCAAGTCCAGCTAGCGGGGGGAGGGGAGCAGTTCTTC.

This chain connects TRBV5-1 to TRBJ2-4; TRBD1 matches 7 bases. Germline lookup yields CDR1 SGHRS and CDR2 YFSETQ. The J segment lost 0 bases and the V segment lost 4 bases, leaving 7 bases of the junction unmatched. The CDR3 length is 16 residues. The DNA of the CDR3 is TGCGCCAGCAGCGGTGGGGACAGCCTAGCCAAAAACATTCAGTACTTC. Amino acid sequence: CASSGGDSLAKNIQYF.

The chain joins TRBV5-6 to TRBJ2-2; 9 bases map to TRBD1. Germline CDR1 is SGHDT and CDR2 is YYEEEE. V lost 4 bases to trimming and J lost 2 bases; unmatched junction nucleotides: 9. The CDR3 covers 17 residues. The CDR3 sequence: CASSTLPGQGNTGELFF. The DNA of the CDR3 is TGTGCCAGCAGCACCCTACCGGGACAGGGTAACACCGGGGAGCTGTTTTTT.

This chain joins TRBV30 and TRBJ1-1, with D uncertain. CDR1 and CDR2 (germline): GTSNPN, SVGIG (reference sequence). Trimming removed 2 bases at V and 5 bases at J, with 9 bases between. The CDR3 length is 12 residues. CDR3 amino acids: CAWSPGLTEAFF. CDR3 nucleotide sequence: TGTGCCTGGAGTCCAGGATTAACTGAAGCTTTCTTT.

This clone was seen a few times. The chain combines TRBV29-1 with TRBJ2-3, with 12 bases lining up with TRBD2. V lost 1 base and J lost 4; bases outside the gene matches: 3. This CDR3 has 15 residues. The germline V gene has CDR1 SQVTM and CDR2 ANQGSEA. CDR3 region: CSVEASGGAPDTQYF. As DNA, the CDR3 is TGCAGCGTTGAAGCTAGCGGGGGGGCCCCAGATACGCAGTATTTT.

This clone was recorded a few times. This chain connects TRBV10-2 to TRBJ1-1, with a possible D match to TRBD1 (6 bases). The CDR3 totals 14 residues. Germline lookup yields CDR1 WSHSY and CDR2 SAAADI. Deletions cut 8 bases from V and 4 bases from J, with 17 bases between. The chain's CDR3 is CASASTGRTTEAFF. The DNA of the CDR3 is TGCGCCAGCGCGAGCACAGGGCGGACCACTGAAGCTTTCTTT.

Turning to this clone: One junction end does not reproduce the germline sequence, and a read error may be involved. V usage is TRBV7-9 and J usage is TRBJ1-2, with D possibly TRBD1 on 5 matching bases. This CDR3 region has 16 residues. The germline CDR1 and CDR2 sequences are SEHNR and FQNEAQ (reference sequence). The CDR3 loop reads CASSFNGAGANYGYTF. CDR3 bases: TGCGCCAGCAGCTTTAACGGGGCTGGAGCTAACTATGGCTACACCTTC.